This TCR beta chain was sequenced in a study of T cell repertoires in cytomegalovirus infection. Study-level background: CMV infection together with matching HLA type was indicated by public TCR beta signatures. General observations from the study: Summed public TCR beta family frequency identified CMV carriers bearing the relevant HLA. Predominance within the ex vivo response was attributable to HLA-C-restricted CMV-specific TCR beta clonotypes.

This clonotype was observed a few times. What it recognizes is unknown. V lost 2 bases to trimming and J lost 6 bases, with 25 bases between them. CDR3 size: 18 residues. Germline V CDR1 and CDR2: KGHSH, LQKENI. MiXCR, applied by TCRdb to the reads, yields one record per CDR3 protein. Here the sample spans hundreds of thousands of distinct CDR3 sequences, under 20% being singletons. The specimen sequenced was PBMCs. The J gene is TRBJ1-1, the V gene TRBV18, with D perhaps TRBD1 (5 bases). This receptor was obtained from a human donor in good health (CMV status not recorded). Some clones in this sample may be carry-over from other donors' samples. The CDR3 protein is CASSPGGDGIAGGPEAFF. CDR3 DNA sequence: TGTGCCAGCTCACCAGGAGGGGACGGGATTGCAGGAGGCCCTGAAGCTTTCTTT.